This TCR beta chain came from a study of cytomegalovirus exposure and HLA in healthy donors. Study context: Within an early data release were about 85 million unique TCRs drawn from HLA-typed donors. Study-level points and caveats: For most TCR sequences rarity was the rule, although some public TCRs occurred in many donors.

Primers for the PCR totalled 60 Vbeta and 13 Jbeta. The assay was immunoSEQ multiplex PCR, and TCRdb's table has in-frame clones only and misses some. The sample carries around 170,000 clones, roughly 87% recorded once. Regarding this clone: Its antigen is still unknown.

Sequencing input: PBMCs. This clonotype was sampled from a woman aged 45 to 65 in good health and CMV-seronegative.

The CDR3 DNA is TGTGCCAGCAGCCAAAACCCAGTAGTGGGCAGTTACAATGAGCAGTTCTTC. Its protein is CASSQNPVVGSYNEQFF. The V call is TRBV14, the J call TRBJ2-1; D not certain. CDR3 length: 17 amino acids. Germline V gives CDR1 SGHDN, CDR2 FVKESK. V shed 2 bases and J shed 4 bases, with 18 bases lying between them.